This T cell receptor (beta chain) was observed in a study of blood T cell repertoires in COVID-19. About the study: From T cells, B-cell-depleted T cells, or PBMCs came the material, which was cDNA or gDNA.

Repertoires were generated with immunoSEQ multiplex PCR, while TCRdb's copy carries only in-frame clones and drops some. The data hold approximately 120,000 clones, with 80% to 90% observed a single time. Trimming took 0 bases from V and 9 from J, leaving 21 bases between them. The CDR3 covers 16 residues. Germline lookup yields CDR1 MGHRA and CDR2 YSYEKL. This clone has just one count. The chain carries TRBV4-1 and TRBJ2-7, with D possibly TRBD2 on 6 matching bases. This TCR was sampled from a human donor in a cohort sampled during active COVID-19. Material: peripheral blood. The chain's CDR3 is CASSQEPIAEVRGQYF. The DNA for the CDR3 is TGCGCCAGCAGCCAAGAGCCCATAGCGGAGGTCCGGGGGCAGTACTTC.